This T cell receptor beta chain stems from a study of OX40 agonist ivuxolimab in advanced cancers. As for the study in general: All patients had ivuxolimab intravenously every 2 weeks at 0.01 to 10 mg/kg.

This clone was detected once. Its matching antigen is unknown. CDR3 length equals 14 residues. Germline V lookup: CDR1 SGHTA, CDR2 FQGNSA. V dropped 3 bases and J dropped 2 bases, with 7 bases sitting between them. Study-wide points: No determination was made of the antigen specificity of the expanded peripheral T cells. Near-lowest levels of clonal expansion characterized partial responders at 0.1-3.0 mg/kg.

The repertoire was sequenced with immunoSEQ multiplex PCR; TCRdb's copy has only in-frame clones and lacks some. Of approximately 66,000 clones listed, 85% are singletons. Baseline, cycle 4 day 1, and cycle 7 day 1 were the blood sampling points. The receptor was derived from an adult with an advanced solid tumor such as melanoma, head and neck, liver or kidney cancer. The genes are TRBV7-2 and TRBJ2-2; D uncertain. The sample in question was CD4+ or CD8+ T cells sorted from blood, obtained in a trial of the OX40 agonist ivuxolimab. CDR3 region: CASSFSSNTGELFF. Here the CDR3 DNA reads TGTGCCAGCAGCTTTAGTAGTAACACCGGGGAGCTGTTTTTT.